A selection of T cell receptor beta chains follows, all from one sample in a study of OX40 agonist ivuxolimab in advanced cancers. Measured with immunoSEQ multiplex PCR; TCRdb has only the in-frame clones, and not every one. The sample consists of around 75,000 clones, around 92% of them appearing once. The specimen was CD4+ or CD8+ T cells sorted from blood, collected in a trial of the OX40 agonist ivuxolimab. These TCRs come from an adult with an advanced solid tumor such as melanoma, head and neck, liver or kidney cancer. CDR3s leave out the opening cysteine and the closing phenylalanine or tryptophan. The order of the fields is V gene, clone size, CDR3 protein. Clone sizes are given selectively: once, few, many, or a class where the clone is expanded.

>TRBV6-5|NA
ASSYSGTEKLF
>TRBV7-8|NA
ASSAAPGGNQPQH
>TRBV11-3|NA
ASSPFTGELF
>TRBV28|once
ASSPRWTEAF
>TRBV5-1|NA
ASSLLGQLGTDTQY
>TRBV5-4|NA
ASSLERMGSPLH
>TRBV19|NA
ASSMAASYNEQF
>TRBV29-1|NA
SVESGSNYGYT
>TRBV5-1|NA
ASSLVPAGGSKTQY
>TRBV5-6|NA
ASSYLHLSTDTQY
>TRBV5-1|NA
ASSTYRGYQETQY
>TRBV30|once
AWTGTDYGYT
>TRBV6-1|NA
ASRDRGPSDTQY
>TRBV7-2|NA
ASSLAERERGEQF
>TRBV7-2|once
ASGLQGKETQY
>TRBV13|NA
ASKTRGWNEQF
>TRBV2|NA
ASSERDRGSGEAF
>TRBV7-9|NA
ASSTSGTSGRAPTGELF
>TRBV5-1|NA
ASLGWLILQETQY
>TRBV5-4|NA
ASSSQGFAF